This T cell receptor beta chain was sequenced for a study of OX40 agonist ivuxolimab in advanced cancers. Points on this clone: Antigen unknown.

Overall study results and limits: More expanded clones were found, on average, in CD8+ than in CD4+ T cells.

The CDR3 is 19 residues long. Germline V lookup: CDR1 MNHEY, CDR2 SMNVEV (reference sequence). J was trimmed by 2 bases and V by 6 bases; bases with no gene match: 16. Generated by immunoSEQ multiplex PCR, the TCRdb table keeps only in-frame clones and is missing some. The repertoire holds some 80,000 clones, approximately 80% seen once, with 0.4% to 0.55% in the top ten. This TCR derives from an adult with an advanced solid tumor such as melanoma, head and neck, liver or kidney cancer. The material sequenced was CD4+ or CD8+ T cells sorted from blood, taken in a trial of the OX40 agonist ivuxolimab. The rearrangement uses TRBV27 and TRBJ2-1, with 10 bases aligning to TRBD1. CDR3 in amino acids: CASSLTGTGVPTTYNEQFF. CDR3 nucleotide sequence: TGTGCCAGCAGCCTCACCGGGACAGGGGTCCCGACAACCTACAATGAGCAGTTCTTC.